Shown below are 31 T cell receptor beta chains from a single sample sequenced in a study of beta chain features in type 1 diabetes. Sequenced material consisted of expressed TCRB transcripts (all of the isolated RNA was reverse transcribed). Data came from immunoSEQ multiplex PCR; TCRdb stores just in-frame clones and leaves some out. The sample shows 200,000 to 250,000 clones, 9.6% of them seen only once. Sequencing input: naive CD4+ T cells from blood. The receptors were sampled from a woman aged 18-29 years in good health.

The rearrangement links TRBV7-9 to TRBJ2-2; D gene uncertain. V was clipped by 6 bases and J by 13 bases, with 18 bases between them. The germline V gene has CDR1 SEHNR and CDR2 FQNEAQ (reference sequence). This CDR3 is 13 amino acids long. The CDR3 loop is CASRPEPPPGLFF. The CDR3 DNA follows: TGTGCCAGCAGGCCAGAGCCACCTCCGGGGCTGTTTTTT.

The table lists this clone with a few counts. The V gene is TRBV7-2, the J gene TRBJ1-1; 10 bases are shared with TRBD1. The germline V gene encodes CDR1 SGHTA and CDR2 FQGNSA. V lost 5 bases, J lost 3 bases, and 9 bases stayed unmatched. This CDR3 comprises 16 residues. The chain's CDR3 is CASSVTGGAQDTEAFF. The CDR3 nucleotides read TGTGCCAGCAGCGTGACAGGGGGCGCGCAGGACACTGAAGCTTTCTTT.

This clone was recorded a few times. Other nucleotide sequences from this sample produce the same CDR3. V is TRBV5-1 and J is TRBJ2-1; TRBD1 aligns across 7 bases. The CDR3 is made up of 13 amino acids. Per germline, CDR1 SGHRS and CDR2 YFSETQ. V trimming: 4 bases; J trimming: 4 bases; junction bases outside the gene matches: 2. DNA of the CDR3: TGCGCCAGCAGCCTGACAGGGTACAATGAGCAGTTCTTC. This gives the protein CASSLTGYNEQFF.

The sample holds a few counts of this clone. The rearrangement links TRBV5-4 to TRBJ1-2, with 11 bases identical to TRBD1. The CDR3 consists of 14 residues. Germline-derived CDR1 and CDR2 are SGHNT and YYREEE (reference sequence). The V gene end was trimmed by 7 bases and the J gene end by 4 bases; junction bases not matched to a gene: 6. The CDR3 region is CASGQGAGPYGYTF. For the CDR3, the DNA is TGTGCCAGCGGACAGGGGGCAGGGCCCTATGGCTACACCTTC.

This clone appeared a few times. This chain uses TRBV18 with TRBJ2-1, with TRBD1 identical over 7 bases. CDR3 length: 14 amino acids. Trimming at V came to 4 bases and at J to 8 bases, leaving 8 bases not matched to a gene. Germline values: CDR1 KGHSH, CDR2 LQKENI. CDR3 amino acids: CASSRDRRGHEQFF. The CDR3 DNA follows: TGTGCCAGCTCACGGGACAGAAGGGGCCATGAGCAGTTCTTC.

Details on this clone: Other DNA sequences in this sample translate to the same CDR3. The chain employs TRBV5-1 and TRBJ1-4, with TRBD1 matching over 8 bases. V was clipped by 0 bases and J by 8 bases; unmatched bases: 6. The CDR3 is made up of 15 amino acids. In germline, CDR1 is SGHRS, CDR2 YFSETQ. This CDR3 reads CASSLAATGEEKLFF. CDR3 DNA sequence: TGCGCCAGCAGCTTGGCAGCGACAGGGGAGGAAAAACTGTTTTTT. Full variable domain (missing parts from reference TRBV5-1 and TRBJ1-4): KAGVTQTPRYLIKTRGQQVTLSCSPISGHRSVSWYQQTPGQGLQFLFEYFSETQRNKGNFPGRFSGRQFSNSRSEMNVSTLELGDSALYLCASSLAATGEEKLFFGSGTQLSVL.

Written as DNA, the CDR3 is TGTGCCAGCAGACAAGCAGGGGGCGCATCCTATGGCTACACCTTC. As protein: CASRQAGGASYGYTF. This chain connects TRBV6-1 to TRBJ1-2, with 8 positions matching TRBD1. The ends lost 6 bases at V and 4 bases at J; junction bases unmatched: 10. The CDR3 is 15 residues long. Per the germline V gene, CDR1 is MNHNS and CDR2 is SASEGT.

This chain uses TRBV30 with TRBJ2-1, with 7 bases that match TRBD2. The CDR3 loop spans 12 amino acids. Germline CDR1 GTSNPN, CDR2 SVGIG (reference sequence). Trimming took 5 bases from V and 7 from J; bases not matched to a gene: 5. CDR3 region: CAWGRLANEQFF. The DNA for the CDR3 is TGTGCCTGGGGAAGACTAGCAAATGAGCAGTTCTTC.

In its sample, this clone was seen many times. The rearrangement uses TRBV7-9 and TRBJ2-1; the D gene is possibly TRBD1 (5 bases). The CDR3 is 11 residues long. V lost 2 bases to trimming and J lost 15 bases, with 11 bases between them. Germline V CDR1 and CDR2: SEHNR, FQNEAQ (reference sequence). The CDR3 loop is CASSLTREGFF. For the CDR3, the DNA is TGTGCCAGCAGCTTAACCAGGGAAGGGTTCTTC.

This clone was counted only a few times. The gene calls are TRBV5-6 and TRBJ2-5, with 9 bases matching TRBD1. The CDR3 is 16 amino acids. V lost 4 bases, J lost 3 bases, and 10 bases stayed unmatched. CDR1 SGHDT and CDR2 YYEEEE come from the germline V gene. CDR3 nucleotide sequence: TGTGCCAGCAGCATTGAGCGGGGACAGGGCAAAGAGACCCAGTACTTC. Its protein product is CASSIERGQGKETQYF.

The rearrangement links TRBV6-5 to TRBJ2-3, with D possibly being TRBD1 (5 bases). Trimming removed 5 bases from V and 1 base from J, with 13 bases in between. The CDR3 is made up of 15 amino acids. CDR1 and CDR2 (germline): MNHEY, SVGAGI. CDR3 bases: TGTGCCAGCAGTCACCCAAAAGGGGGCACAGATACGCAGTATTTT. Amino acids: CASSHPKGGTDTQYF.

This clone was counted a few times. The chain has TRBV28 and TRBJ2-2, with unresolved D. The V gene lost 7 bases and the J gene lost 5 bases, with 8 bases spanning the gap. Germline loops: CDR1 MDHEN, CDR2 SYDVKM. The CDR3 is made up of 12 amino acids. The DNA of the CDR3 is TGTGCCAGCATCAGAAGTACCGGGGAGCTGTTTTTT. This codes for CASIRSTGELFF.

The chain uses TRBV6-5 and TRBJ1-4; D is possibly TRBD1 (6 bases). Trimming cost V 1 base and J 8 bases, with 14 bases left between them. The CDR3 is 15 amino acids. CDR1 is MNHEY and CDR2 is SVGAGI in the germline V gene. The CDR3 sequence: CASSYLGGGAEKLFF. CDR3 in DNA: TGTGCCAGCAGTTACTTAGGGGGTGGCGCCGAAAAACTGTTTTTT.

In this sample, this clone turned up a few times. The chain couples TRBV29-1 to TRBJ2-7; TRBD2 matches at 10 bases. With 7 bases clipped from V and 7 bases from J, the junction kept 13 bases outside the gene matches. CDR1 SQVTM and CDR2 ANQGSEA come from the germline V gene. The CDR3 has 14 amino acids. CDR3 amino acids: CSAGLAVGGGEQYF. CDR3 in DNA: TGCAGCGCAGGACTAGCGGTCGGCGGGGGGGAGCAGTACTTC.

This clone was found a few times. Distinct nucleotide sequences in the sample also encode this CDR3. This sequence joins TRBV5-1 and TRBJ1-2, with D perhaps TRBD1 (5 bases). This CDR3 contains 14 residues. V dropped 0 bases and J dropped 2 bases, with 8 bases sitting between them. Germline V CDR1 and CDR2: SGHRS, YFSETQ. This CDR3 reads CASSLAGGNYGYTF. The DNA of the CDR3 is TGCGCCAGCAGCTTGGCCGGGGGGAACTATGGCTACACCTTC.

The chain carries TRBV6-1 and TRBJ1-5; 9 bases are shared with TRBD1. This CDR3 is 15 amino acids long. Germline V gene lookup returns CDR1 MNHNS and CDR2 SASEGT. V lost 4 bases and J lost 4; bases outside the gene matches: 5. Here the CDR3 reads CASSAGTGKNQPQHF. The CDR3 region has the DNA TGTGCCAGCAGTGCCGGGACAGGGAAGAATCAGCCCCAGCATTTT.

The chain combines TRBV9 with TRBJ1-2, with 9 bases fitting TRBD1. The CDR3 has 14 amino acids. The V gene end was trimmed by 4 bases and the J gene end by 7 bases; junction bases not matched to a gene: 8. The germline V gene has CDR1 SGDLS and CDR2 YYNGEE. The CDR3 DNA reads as TGTGCCAGCAGCCTAAGACAGGGGGGCTCTGGCTACACCTTC. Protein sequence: CASSLRQGGSGYTF.

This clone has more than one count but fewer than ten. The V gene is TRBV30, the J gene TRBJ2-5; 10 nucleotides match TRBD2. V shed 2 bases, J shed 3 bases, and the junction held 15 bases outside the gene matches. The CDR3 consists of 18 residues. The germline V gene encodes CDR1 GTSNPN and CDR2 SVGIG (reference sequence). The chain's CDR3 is CAWSIPRLAGSLEETQYF. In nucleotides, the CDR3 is TGTGCCTGGAGTATCCCTAGACTAGCGGGCTCGTTGGAAGAGACCCAGTACTTC.

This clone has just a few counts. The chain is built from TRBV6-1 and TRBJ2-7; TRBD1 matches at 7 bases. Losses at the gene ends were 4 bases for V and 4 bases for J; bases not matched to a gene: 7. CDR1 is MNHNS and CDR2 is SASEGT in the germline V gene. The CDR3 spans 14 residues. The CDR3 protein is CASSGGQAPYEQYF. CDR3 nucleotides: TGTGCCAGCAGTGGAGGACAGGCCCCTTACGAGCAGTACTTC.

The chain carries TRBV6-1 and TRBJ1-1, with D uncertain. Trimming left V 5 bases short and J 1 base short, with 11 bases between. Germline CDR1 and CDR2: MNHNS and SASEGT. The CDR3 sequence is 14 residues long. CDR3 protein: CASSPRGRNTEAFF. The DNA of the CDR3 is TGTGCCAGCAGTCCCCGAGGGCGGAACACTGAAGCTTTCTTT.

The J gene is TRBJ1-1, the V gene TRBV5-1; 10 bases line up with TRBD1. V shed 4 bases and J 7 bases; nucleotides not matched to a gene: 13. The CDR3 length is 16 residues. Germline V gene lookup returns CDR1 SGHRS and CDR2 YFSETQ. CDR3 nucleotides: TGCGCCAGCAGCACCGGGACAGGGGAAAGGGTGGGTGAAGCTTTCTTT. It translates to CASSTGTGERVGEAFF.

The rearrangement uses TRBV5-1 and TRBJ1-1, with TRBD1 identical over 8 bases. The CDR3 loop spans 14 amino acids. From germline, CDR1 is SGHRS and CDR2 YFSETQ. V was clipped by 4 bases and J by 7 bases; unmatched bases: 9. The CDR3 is CASSEAVGQGEAFF. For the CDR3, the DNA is TGCGCCAGCAGCGAGGCCGTCGGACAGGGTGAAGCTTTCTTT.

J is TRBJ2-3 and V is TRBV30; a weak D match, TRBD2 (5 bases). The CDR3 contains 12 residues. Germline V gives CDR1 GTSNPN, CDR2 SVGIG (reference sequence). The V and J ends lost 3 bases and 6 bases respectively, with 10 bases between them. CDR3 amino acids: CAWSPGLDTQYF. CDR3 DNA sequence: TGTGCCTGGAGCCCGGGATTGGATACGCAGTATTTT.

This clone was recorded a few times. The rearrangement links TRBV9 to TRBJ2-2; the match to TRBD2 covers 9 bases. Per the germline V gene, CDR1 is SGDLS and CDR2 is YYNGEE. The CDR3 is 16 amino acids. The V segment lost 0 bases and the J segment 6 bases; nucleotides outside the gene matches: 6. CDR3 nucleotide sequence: TGTGCCAGCAGCGTAGGGGCGGGAGGGCCGCCCGGGGAGCTGTTTTTT. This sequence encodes CASSVGAGGPPGELFF.

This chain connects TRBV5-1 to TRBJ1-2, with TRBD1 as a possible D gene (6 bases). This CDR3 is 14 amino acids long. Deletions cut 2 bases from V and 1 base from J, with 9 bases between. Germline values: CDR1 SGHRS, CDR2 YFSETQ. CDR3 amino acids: CASSFDRSNYGYTF. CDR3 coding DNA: TGCGCCAGCAGCTTCGACAGGAGTAACTATGGCTACACCTTC.

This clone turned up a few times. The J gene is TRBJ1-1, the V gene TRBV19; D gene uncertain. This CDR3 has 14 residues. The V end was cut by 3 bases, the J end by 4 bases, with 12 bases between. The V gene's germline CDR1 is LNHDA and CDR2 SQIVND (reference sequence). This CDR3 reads CASSMISGVTEAFF. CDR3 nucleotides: TGTGCCAGTAGTATGATTAGCGGAGTCACTGAAGCTTTCTTT.

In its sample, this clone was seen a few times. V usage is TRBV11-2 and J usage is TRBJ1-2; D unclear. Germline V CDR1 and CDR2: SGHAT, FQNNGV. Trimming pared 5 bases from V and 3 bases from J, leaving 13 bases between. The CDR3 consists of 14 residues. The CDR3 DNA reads TGTGCCAGCAGCCCATGGGTCGCGGACTATGGCTACACCTTC. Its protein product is CASSPWVADYGYTF.

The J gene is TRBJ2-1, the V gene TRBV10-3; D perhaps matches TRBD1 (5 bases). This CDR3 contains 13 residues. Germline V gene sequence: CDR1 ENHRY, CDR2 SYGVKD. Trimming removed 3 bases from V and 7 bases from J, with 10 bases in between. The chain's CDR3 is CAISDVRVNEQFF. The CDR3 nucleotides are TGTGCCATCAGTGATGTCAGGGTTAATGAGCAGTTCTTC.

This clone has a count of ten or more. Here the CDR3 DNA reads TGTGCCACCAGCAGAGATAGTGTGGAGACCCAGTACTTC. Its protein product is CATSRDSVETQYF. This rearrangement joins TRBV15 to TRBJ2-5; no firm D call. The germline V gene encodes CDR1 LNHNV and CDR2 YYDKDF (reference sequence). CDR3 length: 13 amino acids. V was clipped by 0 bases and J by 5 bases, with 7 bases between them.

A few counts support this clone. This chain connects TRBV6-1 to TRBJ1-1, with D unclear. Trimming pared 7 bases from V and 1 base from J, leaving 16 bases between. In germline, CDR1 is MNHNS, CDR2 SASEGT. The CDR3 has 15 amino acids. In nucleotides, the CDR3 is TGTGCCAGCAACCACGGGGTAGGGCGGAACACTGAAGCTTTCTTT. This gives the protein CASNHGVGRNTEAFF.

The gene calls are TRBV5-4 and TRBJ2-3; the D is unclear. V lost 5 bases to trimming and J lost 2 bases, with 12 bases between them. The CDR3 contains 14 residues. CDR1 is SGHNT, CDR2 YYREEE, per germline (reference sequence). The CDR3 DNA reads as TGTGCCAGCAGAGACAAGACCTACACAGATACGCAGTATTTT. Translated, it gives CASRDKTYTDTQYF.